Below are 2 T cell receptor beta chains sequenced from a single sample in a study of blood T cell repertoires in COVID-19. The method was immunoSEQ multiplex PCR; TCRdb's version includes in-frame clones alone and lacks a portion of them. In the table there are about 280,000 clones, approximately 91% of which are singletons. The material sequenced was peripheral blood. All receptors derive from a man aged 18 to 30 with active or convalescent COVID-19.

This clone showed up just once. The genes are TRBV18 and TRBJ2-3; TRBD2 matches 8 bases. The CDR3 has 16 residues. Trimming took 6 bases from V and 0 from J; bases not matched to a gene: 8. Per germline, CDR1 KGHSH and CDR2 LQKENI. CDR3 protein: CASSARGAMSTDTQYF. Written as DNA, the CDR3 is TGTGCCAGCTCGGCGCGGGGGGCAATGAGCACAGATACGCAGTATTTT.

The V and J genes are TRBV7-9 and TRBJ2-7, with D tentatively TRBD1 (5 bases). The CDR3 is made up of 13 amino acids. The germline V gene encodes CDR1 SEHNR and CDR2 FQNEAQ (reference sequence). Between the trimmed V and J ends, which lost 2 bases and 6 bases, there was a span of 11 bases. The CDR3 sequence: CASSLIQGGEQYF. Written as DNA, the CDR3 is TGTGCCAGCAGCTTAATTCAGGGTGGCGAGCAGTACTTC.